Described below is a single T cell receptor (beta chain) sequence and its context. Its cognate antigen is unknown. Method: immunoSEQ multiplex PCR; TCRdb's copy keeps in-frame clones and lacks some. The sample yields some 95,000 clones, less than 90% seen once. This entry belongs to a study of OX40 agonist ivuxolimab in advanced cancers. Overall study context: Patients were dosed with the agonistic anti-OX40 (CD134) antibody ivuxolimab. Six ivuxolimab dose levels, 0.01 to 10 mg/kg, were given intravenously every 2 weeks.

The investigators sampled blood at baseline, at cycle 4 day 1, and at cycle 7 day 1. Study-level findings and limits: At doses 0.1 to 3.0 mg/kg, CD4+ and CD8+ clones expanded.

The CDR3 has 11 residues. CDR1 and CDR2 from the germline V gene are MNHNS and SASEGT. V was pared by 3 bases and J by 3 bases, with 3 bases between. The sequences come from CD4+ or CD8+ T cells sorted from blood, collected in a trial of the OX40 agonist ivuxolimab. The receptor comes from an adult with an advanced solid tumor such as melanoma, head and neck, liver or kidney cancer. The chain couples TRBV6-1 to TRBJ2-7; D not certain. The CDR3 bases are TGTGCCAGCAGTGACCGCTACGAGCAGTACTTC. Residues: CASSDRYEQYF.